This paragraph covers one T cell receptor (beta chain) sequence. CDR1 SGHRS and CDR2 YFSETQ come from the germline V gene. The CDR3 is made up of 15 amino acids. J was trimmed by 0 bases and V by 5 bases; bases with no gene match: 4. Only in-frame clones appear in the TCRdb table, and some are missing; sequencing was by immunoSEQ multiplex PCR. The sample records 200,000 or so clones, 70% to 90% being singletons. The data belong to a study of blood T cell repertoires in COVID-19. The chain couples TRBV5-1 to TRBJ1-4; 7 bases agree with TRBD1. The sample was peripheral blood. The sequence was collected from a man in his 60s with acute or convalescent COVID-19. CDR3 coding DNA: TGCGCCAGCAGGGGACAGCCACCAACTAATGAAAAACTGTTTTTT. This gives the protein CASRGQPPTNEKLFF. Looking up the rest from reference TRBV5-1 and TRBJ1-4 gives the full variable domain: KAGVTQTPRYLIKTRGQQVTLSCSPISGHRSVSWYQQTPGQGLQFLFEYFSETQRNKGNFPGRFSGRQFSNSRSEMNVSTLELGDSALYLCASRGQPPTNEKLFFGSGTQLSVL.